The entry that follows covers one T cell receptor (beta chain) sequence. CDR1 is SGHTS and CDR2 is YDEGEE in the germline V gene. V dropped 5 bases and J dropped 4 bases, with 13 bases sitting between them. The CDR3 is made up of 14 amino acids. The data stem from a study of blood T cell repertoires in COVID-19. Overall study context: Whether acute or convalescent, the COVID-19 samples came from the United States, Italy and Spain. From T cells, B-cell-depleted T cells, or PBMCs came the material, which was cDNA or gDNA.

Only in-frame clones appear in the TCRdb table, and some are missing; sequencing was by immunoSEQ multiplex PCR. Of over 200,000 clones in the sample, 65% to 90% were seen once. The age range of participants was 18 to 89 years, with residence in more than 20 US areas. Each recovered donor of Cohort 3 presented with two negative PCRs, clearance, or symptom resolution. The V and J genes are TRBV5-8 and TRBJ1-3, with D unclear. The sequenced sample consisted of PBMCs or T cells enriched from blood (not recorded which). The TCR comes from a man between 18 and 29 years old who had recovered from COVID-19. CDR3 nucleotide sequence: TGTGCCAGCAGTCGTGTTGGGGAGGGAAACACCATATATTTT. Amino acids: CASSRVGEGNTIYF. Full variable domain (missing parts from reference TRBV5-8 and TRBJ1-3): EAGVTQSPTHLIKTRGQQATLRCSPISGHTSVYWYQQALGLGLQFLLWYDEGEERNRGNFPPRFSGRQFPNYSSELNVNALELEDSALYLCASSRVGEGNTIYFGEGSWLTVV.